This T cell receptor beta chain was recovered during a study of graft-versus-host responses after intestinal transplantation. Across the study: Isolated intestinal, liver-intestinal, or multivisceral transplants were what recipients had. Recipients across the board were started on anti-thymocyte globulin induction, then kept on tacrolimus and steroids for two to four years. Findings of the study overall: Recipient-marrow GvH clones were detected, some having first appeared in ileum or blood. The presence of high graft-versus-host to host-versus-graft clonal ratios in allografts characterized patients with graft-donor T cell macrochimerism.

This clone turned up a few times. Its specificity is not known. Using immunoSEQ multiplex PCR, the repertoire was profiled, and TCRdb retains in-frame clones only, with some absent. The sample consists of about 86,000 clones, 88% of them appearing once. The clonotype originates from a human donor who was the organ donor for an intestinal transplant. The sample here was unstimulated CD4+ T cells sorted from spleen or lymph node cells, taken before transplant.

Here the CDR3 DNA reads TGTGCCAGCAGCCAAGTGCGGGGCCTGAACACTGAAGCTTTCTTT. It is translated as CASSQVRGLNTEAFF. This chain links TRBV4-2 with TRBJ1-1; tentative D call: TRBD1 (5 bases). The germline CDR1 and CDR2 sequences are LGHNA and YNFKEQ. Trimming shortened V by 1 base and J by 0 bases, and 9 bases separated the two germline ends. CDR3 length: 15 amino acids.